One and the same sample provided the 5 T cell receptor beta chains below, sequenced in a study of T cell repertoires in cytomegalovirus infection. TCRdb used MiXCR to reprocess the reads, holding one entry per CDR3 protein. Seen here are 560,000 or so distinct CDR3 sequences, 16% observed once, and the top ten hold 20% to 30%. Sequencing input: CD8+ T cells from PBMCs. The receptor set was obtained from a human donor in good health (CMV status not recorded). Some clones in this sample may be carry-over from other donors' samples.

This clonotype was detected once. Since no conserved phenylalanine or tryptophan closes the CDR3, a read error is the likely cause. The chain joins TRBV5-1 to TRBJ2-5, with 7 bases matching TRBD2. J was trimmed by 1 base and V by 1 base; bases with no gene match: 7. The CDR3 loop spans 16 amino acids. CDR1 and CDR2 (germline): SGHRS, YFSETQ. The CDR3 DNA reads as TGCGCCAGCAGCTTGTGGTCTAGCGGCTTCCAAGAGACCCAGTACTTA. This codes for CASSLWSSGFQETQYL.

With respect to this clonotype: An end of the junction does not agree with germline; a read error may underlie this. The V and J genes are TRBV7-8 and TRBJ2-1, with TRBD2 matching over 11 bases. The CDR3 spans 19 residues. Germline V gene lookup returns CDR1 SGHVS and CDR2 FQNEAQ. The CDR3 loop is CASSLAMIAGGSSYNEPFF. The CDR3 DNA sequence: TGTGCCAGCAGCTTAGCGATGATAGCGGGGGGGAGCTCATACAATGAGCCGTTCTTC.

V usage is TRBV10-3 and J usage is TRBJ2-3, with TRBD1 matching over 10 bases. The germline V gene has CDR1 ENHRY and CDR2 SYGVKD. Trimming at V came to 10 bases and at J to 4 bases, leaving 5 bases not matched to a gene. This CDR3 contains 13 residues. CDR3 sequence: CANSDRGSDTQYF. CDR3 coding DNA: TGTGCCAACTCGGACAGGGGGTCAGATACGCAGTATTTT.

This clonotype has a handful of counts. This chain links TRBV2 with TRBJ1-1; D might be TRBD1 (5 bases). Trimming pared 6 bases from V and 2 bases from J, leaving 19 bases between. This CDR3 region has 16 residues. CDR1 and CDR2 (germline): SNHLY, FYNNEI. The CDR3 region is CASRPTPGTANTEAFF. CDR3 DNA sequence: TGTGCCAGCAGACCGACCCCCGGGACTGCAAACACTGAAGCTTTCTTT.

This clonotype was counted many times. The rearrangement uses TRBV11-2 and TRBJ1-2; D is perhaps TRBD1 (6 bases). V was trimmed by 5 bases and J by 4 bases, leaving 14 bases between them. CDR3 length: 14 residues. Germline V gene sequence: CDR1 SGHAT, CDR2 FQNNGV. The CDR3 DNA reads as TGTGCCAGCAGCCGCGGGGCGACAGGCTATGGCTACACCTTC. Residues: CASSRGATGYGYTF.